The clone carrying this T cell receptor beta chain has just a few counts. Its antigen remains unknown. Germline values: CDR1 SEHNR, CDR2 FQNEAQ (reference sequence). Trimming removed 5 bases from V and 1 base from J, with 15 bases in between. CDR3 length: 16 residues. The sample is drawn from a study of T cell repertoires in aging, cancer and after chemotherapy. Overall study: Approximately 9.6 million TCR reads were in the whole dataset. Study-wide points: Median generation probability rose over the chemotherapy interval in each cancer cohort, suggesting rebound thymic output.

TRB rearrangements spanning V, D and J were amplified using mixed TRB-A/B primers. MiXCR, run by TCRdb on the multiplex PCR reads, gives a single entry per CDR3 protein. Of 2,500 to 3,500 distinct CDR3 sequences listed, 24% were seen once; the top ten hold 5.5%. TCR beta rearrangements were amplified from peripheral blood genomic DNA. The rearrangement joins TRBV7-9 to TRBJ2-1; a possible D gene is TRBD1 (6 bases). The specimen sequenced was blood. This TCR derives from a human donor with a solid tumor. CDR3 region: CASSTSTGASYNEQFF. The CDR3 bases are TGTGCCAGCAGCACCTCGACAGGCGCTTCCTACAATGAGCAGTTCTTC.